The 10 T cell receptor beta chains given below trace back to one sample, sequenced in a study of shared clonotypes between healthy human individuals. Sequencing was performed with immunoSEQ multiplex PCR; in TCRdb, only in-frame clones are kept and a portion is missing. The data show some 650,000 clones, approximately 97% seen once. The sequenced sample was naive CD4+ T cells sorted from blood. The subset is: CD45RA+ positively selected. The receptors were gathered from a woman in her 30s in good health.

The chain uses TRBV5-1 and TRBJ2-1; possibly TRBD2 for D (6 bases). Germline V gene data show CDR1 as SGHRS and CDR2 as YFSETQ. The length of the CDR3 is 15 residues. Trimming took off 3 bases at V and 4 bases at J, with 14 bases between the two ends. The CDR3 spells CASSSSVDLYNEQFF. For the CDR3, the DNA is TGCGCCAGCAGCTCTAGCGTCGACTTATACAATGAGCAGTTCTTC.

The chain carries TRBV6-5 and TRBJ2-5; 7 bases align to TRBD2. This CDR3 has 15 residues. Germline V gene sequence: CDR1 MNHEY, CDR2 SVGAGI. The V and J ends lost 0 bases and 3 bases, in that order; junction bases with no gene match: 4. CDR3 sequence reads: CASSYSTLAEETQYF. The DNA of the CDR3 is TGTGCCAGCAGTTACTCGACTCTAGCGGAAGAGACCCAGTACTTC.

The chain employs TRBV28 and TRBJ2-1; 11 bases match TRBD2. Per germline, CDR1 MDHEN and CDR2 SYDVKM. Unmatched junction bases numbered 7, after V lost 2 bases and J lost 13 bases. The CDR3 contains 14 residues. CDR3 sequence reads: CASSLVLAGVKQFF. The CDR3 DNA reads TGTGCCAGCAGTTTAGTACTAGCGGGAGTGAAACAGTTCTTC.

V gene TRBV27 combines with J gene TRBJ1-5, with a weak D call TRBD1 (6 bases). The V gene's germline CDR1 is MNHEY and CDR2 SMNVEV (reference sequence). The CDR3 totals 17 residues. Trimming removed 4 bases at V and 1 base at J, with 17 bases between. The CDR3, as DNA: TGTGCCAGCAGTTCAATCCCTAACACAGGGAGCAATCAGCCCCAGCATTTT. This sequence encodes CASSSIPNTGSNQPQHF.

This rearrangement joins TRBV6-1 to TRBJ1-2, with unresolved D. The length of the CDR3 is 16 residues. The ends were cut back, 2 bases at V and 4 bases at J, with 17 bases in the middle. Germline values: CDR1 MNHNS, CDR2 SASEGT. CDR3 region: CASSELVAGGRYGYTF. In nucleotides, the CDR3 is TGTGCCAGCAGTGAACTCGTCGCGGGCGGTCGCTATGGCTACACCTTC.

The chain links TRBV4-1 to TRBJ2-5; D is unclear. Germline V lookup: CDR1 MGHRA, CDR2 YSYEKL. Trimming stripped 0 bases from V and 6 bases from J, with 11 bases between. There are 14 residues in the CDR3. CDR3 region: CASSQDGVAKTQYF. The CDR3 DNA reads as TGCGCCAGCAGCCAAGATGGGGTCGCGAAGACCCAGTACTTC.

Only a few counts were recorded for this clone. The sample carries other DNA sequences with the same CDR3. The rearrangement uses TRBV28 and TRBJ2-1; D is unresolved. The CDR3 contains 11 residues. V was cut by 3 bases and J by 4 bases, with 1 base left in between. Germline V gene sequence: CDR1 MDHEN, CDR2 SYDVKM. CDR3 loop: CASSFYNEQFF. The CDR3 DNA follows: TGTGCCAGCAGTTTTTACAATGAGCAGTTCTTC. The full variable domain, with the rest looked up from reference TRBV28 and TRBJ2-1, is DVKVTQSSRYLVKRTGEKVFLECVQDMDHENMFWYRQDPGLGLRLIYFSYDVKMKEKGDIPEGYSVSREKKERFSLILESASTNQTSMYLCASSFYNEQFFGPGTRLTVL.

The rearrangement uses TRBV10-2 and TRBJ1-4, with unresolved D. CDR3 length equals 18 residues. The V gene lost 0 bases and the J gene lost 3 bases, with 17 bases spanning the gap. The V gene's germline CDR1 is WSHSY and CDR2 SAAADI. CDR3 nucleotides: TGCGCCAGCAGTGAGTCCTTAGGGTTGTTGGGCTCTAATGAAAAACTGTTTTTT. Residues: CASSESLGLLGSNEKLFF.

The V call is TRBV28, the J call TRBJ2-7; D may be TRBD1 (6 bases). V was shortened by 6 bases and J by 0 bases, with 15 bases between the two germline ends. The CDR3 is made up of 15 amino acids. The germline V gene encodes CDR1 MDHEN and CDR2 SYDVKM. The CDR3 spells CASSRTRGGSYEQYF. The CDR3 DNA is TGTGCCAGCAGCCGAACTAGAGGGGGCTCCTACGAGCAGTACTTC.

The rearrangement joins TRBV15 to TRBJ2-7; D perhaps matches TRBD2 (6 bases). Germline-derived CDR1 and CDR2 are LNHNV and YYDKDF (reference sequence). The ends were cut back, 3 bases at V and 2 bases at J, with 14 bases in the middle. CDR3 size: 15 residues. The CDR3 DNA sequence: TGTGCCACCAGCAGGGAAGCGACTAGTACCTACGAGCAGTACTTC. Encoded protein: CATSREATSTYEQYF.